This TCR beta chain was captured by sequencing in a study of control samples from healthy donors and cancer patients. The V gene end was trimmed by 3 bases and the J gene end by 0 bases; junction bases not matched to a gene: 5. Germline CDR1 and CDR2: MNHEY and SMNVEV (reference sequence). CDR3 size: 16 residues. Using immunoSEQ multiplex PCR, the repertoire was profiled, and TCRdb retains in-frame clones only, with some absent. Here the sample spans 120,000 or so clones, approximately 92% being singletons. This clone was seen a single time. Sequenced input: PBMCs. This chain uses TRBV27 with TRBJ2-3; TRBD2 matches at 8 bases. The sequence was collected from an older man with head and neck cancer. The CDR3 DNA sequence: TGTGCCAGCAGTTTTTTGACTAGCGAAAGCACAGATACGCAGTATTTT. This gives the protein CASSFLTSESTDTQYF.